These 27 T cell receptor beta chains came from one sample sequenced in a study of cytomegalovirus exposure and HLA in healthy donors. The assay was immunoSEQ multiplex PCR, and TCRdb's table has in-frame clones only and misses some. This table has approximately 260,000 clones, approximately 86% appearing once. The sequencing sample was made of PBMCs. These receptors were taken from a woman aged 25-40 years in good health and CMV-seropositive.

This chain connects TRBV19 to TRBJ1-2, with 8 positions matching TRBD1. The length of the CDR3 is 17 residues. The germline gives CDR1 LNHDA, CDR2 SQIVND (reference sequence). V lost 6 bases and J lost 4; bases outside the gene matches: 16. CDR3 amino acids: CASSAGGRAASSYGYTF. CDR3 DNA: TGTGCCAGTAGCGCAGGGGGCAGAGCCGCCAGTAGCTATGGCTACACCTTC. Based on the CDR3 plus reference TRBV19 and TRBJ1-2, the full variable domain is DGGITQSPKYLFRKEGQNVTLSCEQNLNHDAMYWYRQDPGQGLRLIYYSQIVNDFQKGDIAEGYSVSREKKESFPLTVTSAQKNPTAFYLCASSAGGRAASSYGYTFGSGTRLTVV.

The rearrangement links TRBV5-1 to TRBJ2-3; 7 positions agree with TRBD2. The V gene's germline CDR1 is SGHRS and CDR2 YFSETQ. V lost 1 base, J lost 0 bases, and 14 bases stayed unmatched. CDR3 length equals 19 residues. This chain's CDR3 is CASSLKRASGEGSTDTQYF. The CDR3 bases are TGCGCCAGCAGCTTGAAAAGGGCTAGCGGAGAGGGTAGCACAGATACGCAGTATTTT.

The rearrangement uses TRBV5-1 and TRBJ2-1, with TRBD2 matching 8 bases. Per germline, CDR1 SGHRS and CDR2 YFSETQ. CDR3 length equals 16 residues. The V gene end was trimmed by 5 bases and the J gene end by 3 bases; junction bases not matched to a gene: 10. CDR3 coding DNA: TGCGCCAGCAGACCGACTAGCGCCTCCTTCTACAATGAGCAGTTCTTC. Residues: CASRPTSASFYNEQFF.

This clone has only one observation. The chain employs TRBV28 and TRBJ2-5; no firm D call. The V gene lost 4 bases and the J gene lost 1 base, with 16 bases spanning the gap. The germline CDR1 and CDR2 sequences are MDHEN and SYDVKM. CDR3 length: 16 amino acids. In DNA, the CDR3 is TGTGCCAGCAGTTCCCGCCCCGGCAGGCTCCAAGAGACCCAGTACTTC. Amino acids: CASSSRPGRLQETQYF.

The chain has TRBV5-1 and TRBJ2-2, with D possibly being TRBD1 (5 bases). Trimming took 0 bases from V and 4 from J, leaving 16 bases between them. The germline gives CDR1 SGHRS, CDR2 YFSETQ. The CDR3 is 17 amino acids. Here the CDR3 DNA reads TGCGCCAGCAGCTTGGCCTCCAGACAGCAACTCACCGGGGAGCTGTTTTTT. Amino acid sequence: CASSLASRQQLTGELFF.

The V call is TRBV11-2, the J call TRBJ2-7; D may be TRBD2 (6 bases). Germline CDR1 and CDR2: SGHAT and FQNNGV. Trimming took off 5 bases at V and 7 bases at J, with 15 bases between the two ends. There are 13 residues in the CDR3. The CDR3 nucleotides read TGTGCCAGCAGCCAGGAGACCGGGAGAGAGCAGTACTTC. This codes for CASSQETGREQYF.

This clone has just one count. The gene calls are TRBV5-4 and TRBJ2-5; D is unresolved. CDR1 SGHNT and CDR2 YYREEE come from the germline V gene (reference sequence). The ends were cut back, 0 bases at V and 4 bases at J, with 13 bases in the middle. The CDR3 runs to 15 residues. The CDR3 region is CASSLGASIVETQYF. CDR3 nucleotide sequence: TGTGCCAGCAGCTTGGGTGCGTCGATAGTAGAGACCCAGTACTTC.

V is TRBV5-1 and J is TRBJ2-5; maybe TRBD1 (6 bases). V lost 5 bases and J 1 base, leaving 12 bases between the germline ends. Per germline, CDR1 SGHRS and CDR2 YFSETQ. The CDR3 has 14 amino acids. The CDR3 loop reads CASSLQGSQETQYF. As DNA, the CDR3 is TGCGCCAGCAGTCTACAGGGATCCCAAGAGACCCAGTACTTC.

This sequence joins TRBV27 and TRBJ2-7; perhaps TRBD1 as D (6 bases). The CDR3 covers 16 residues. V was clipped by 5 bases and J by 6 bases, with 23 bases between them. CDR1 and CDR2 from the germline V gene are MNHEY and SMNVEV (reference sequence). The CDR3 coding sequence is TGTGCCAGCAGTGAACCGGCTCTCAGGGGAGAGGGCGAGCAGTACTTC. This translates into CASSEPALRGEGEQYF.

The chain combines TRBV27 with TRBJ2-3; TRBD2 matches 7 bases. With V trimmed by 0 bases and J by 6 bases, 15 bases remained unmatched. In germline, CDR1 is MNHEY, CDR2 SMNVEV (reference sequence). CDR3 length equals 18 residues. This CDR3 reads CASSLSPPASGFGDTQYF. CDR3 DNA: TGTGCCAGCAGTTTATCCCCCCCGGCTAGCGGATTTGGGGATACGCAGTATTTT.

This chain joins TRBV18 and TRBJ2-1; D ambiguous. The CDR3 runs 13 residues. V dropped 5 bases and J dropped 6 bases, with 11 bases sitting between them. Germline lookup yields CDR1 KGHSH and CDR2 LQKENI. The CDR3 bases are TGTGCCAGCTCAGGGCTTCAGAGCAATGAGCAGTTCTTC. This codes for CASSGLQSNEQFF.

Worth noting for this clone: This CDR3 is also generated by other DNA sequences in the sample. V usage is TRBV10-2 and J usage is TRBJ2-1; 9 nucleotides align to TRBD2. Germline V lookup: CDR1 WSHSY, CDR2 SAAADI. This CDR3 is 16 amino acids long. The V gene end was trimmed by 0 bases and the J gene end by 3 bases; junction bases not matched to a gene: 3. CDR3 in amino acids: CASSESLAGFYNEQFF. The CDR3 DNA sequence: TGCGCCAGCAGTGAGTCCCTAGCGGGGTTCTACAATGAGCAGTTCTTC.

This rearrangement joins TRBV27 to TRBJ1-2; D remains unclear. Germline-derived CDR1 and CDR2 are MNHEY and SMNVEV (reference sequence). V was clipped by 0 bases and J by 2 bases, with 13 bases between them. This CDR3 is built from 16 residues. CDR3 sequence reads: CASSLSPSTKNYGYTF. As DNA, the CDR3 is TGTGCCAGCAGTTTATCCCCCTCTACGAAGAACTATGGCTACACCTTC.

J is TRBJ2-7 and V is TRBV30; TRBD2 aligns across 11 bases. The CDR3 contains 14 residues. Germline CDR1 GTSNPN, CDR2 SVGIG (reference sequence). V trimming: 1 base; J trimming: 5 bases; junction bases outside the gene matches: 4. The CDR3 loop reads CAWSGLAGWDEQYF. In DNA, the CDR3 is TGTGCCTGGAGTGGACTAGCGGGATGGGACGAGCAGTACTTC.

This clone turned up a few times. V is TRBV5-4 and J is TRBJ1-4; D possibly corresponds to TRBD1 (6 bases). From germline, CDR1 is SGHNT and CDR2 YYREEE (reference sequence). The ends were cut back, 4 bases at V and 5 bases at J, with 18 bases in the middle. The CDR3 covers 16 residues. This chain's CDR3 is CASSEKGVRINEKLFF. CDR3 DNA sequence: TGTGCCAGCAGCGAGAAGGGGGTCCGCATCAATGAAAAACTGTTTTTT.

The CDR3 sequence: CASSPGLAGGNEQFF. The CDR3 region has the DNA TGTGCCAGCAGCCCGGGACTAGCGGGAGGCAATGAGCAGTTCTTC. The chain combines TRBV7-7 with TRBJ2-1; 15 bases match TRBD2. CDR1 SSHAT and CDR2 FNYEAQ come from the germline V gene (reference sequence). This CDR3 is built from 15 residues. J lost 6 bases, V lost 5 bases, and 2 bases had no gene match.

The V gene is TRBV5-1, the J gene TRBJ2-7, with 8 bases identical to TRBD1. Germline CDR1 reads SGHRS; CDR2 reads YFSETQ. This CDR3 region has 15 residues. V shed 5 bases, J shed 3 bases, and the junction held 10 bases outside the gene matches. CDR3 bases: TGCGCCAGCAGGCGTGGACAGGGCGACTTCTACGAGCAGTACTTC. Its protein product is CASRRGQGDFYEQYF.

The sample holds a few counts of this clone. V is TRBV15 and J is TRBJ1-2; D is undetermined. The CDR3 loop spans 14 amino acids. The V and J ends lost 0 bases and 3 bases respectively, with 8 bases between them. CDR1 and CDR2 (germline): LNHNV, YYDKDF (reference sequence). Here the CDR3 reads CATSRDVDYYGYTF. The CDR3 coding sequence is TGTGCCACCAGCAGAGATGTGGACTACTATGGCTACACCTTC. Based on the CDR3 plus reference TRBV15 and TRBJ1-2, the full variable domain is DAMVIQNPRYQVTQFGKPVTLSCSQTLNHNVMYWYQQKSSQAPKLLFHYYDKDFNNEADTPDNFQSRRPNTSFCFLDIRSPGLGDTAMYLCATSRDVDYYGYTFGSGTRLTVV.

This clone was counted between two and nine times. V and J are TRBV30 and TRBJ1-1, with TRBD1 matching 8 bases. CDR1 and CDR2 from the germline V gene are GTSNPN and SVGIG (reference sequence). This CDR3 is 13 amino acids long. Trimming cost V 0 bases and J 5 bases; bases outside gene matches: 2. CDR3 sequence (DNA): TGTGCCTGGAGTGTAACAGGGGGGACTGAAGCTTTCTTT. This gives the protein CAWSVTGGTEAFF.

In its sample, this clone was seen a few times. CDR3 protein: CASSPGVRANGYTF. The DNA of the CDR3 is TGTGCCAGCAGTCCAGGGGTGAGGGCTAATGGCTACACCTTC. J is TRBJ1-2 and V is TRBV6-4; D is possibly TRBD1 (6 bases). CDR3 length: 14 amino acids. V lost 5 bases and J 6 bases, leaving 16 bases between the germline ends. Germline CDR1 and CDR2: MRHNA and SNTAGT.

The CDR3 spells CASAPGQGYEQYF. For the CDR3, the DNA is TGCGCCAGCGCCCCGGGACAGGGGTACGAGCAGTACTTC. The chain links TRBV5-1 to TRBJ2-7; the match to TRBD1 covers 10 bases. The germline CDR1 and CDR2 sequences are SGHRS and YFSETQ. J was trimmed by 4 bases and V by 7 bases; bases with no gene match: 5. This CDR3 has 13 amino acids.

V and J are TRBV5-4 and TRBJ2-5, with 10 bases aligning to TRBD2. Germline V CDR1 and CDR2: SGHNT, YYREEE (reference sequence). The CDR3 has 14 amino acids. J gave up 4 bases and V 1 base, and 1 base lay outside the gene matches. The CDR3 loop is CASSLRTSGETQYF. In DNA form, the CDR3 reads TGTGCCAGCAGCTTGAGGACTAGCGGAGAGACCCAGTACTTC.

The chain employs TRBV27 and TRBJ2-7; 11 bases match TRBD2. CDR3 length equals 14 residues. From germline, CDR1 is MNHEY and CDR2 SMNVEV (reference sequence). With V trimmed by 2 bases and J by 3 bases, 0 bases remained unmatched. The CDR3 coding sequence is TGTGCCAGCAGTTTAGGACTAGCGGGCTACGAGCAGTACTTC. Protein sequence: CASSLGLAGYEQYF.

The chain uses TRBV7-8 and TRBJ2-7; no reliable D call. V was trimmed by 2 bases and J by 3 bases, leaving 8 bases between them. The germline gives CDR1 SGHVS, CDR2 FQNEAQ. CDR3 length equals 13 residues. CDR3: CASSLSSGYEQYF. CDR3 coding DNA: TGTGCCAGCAGCTTATCTAGTGGCTACGAGCAGTACTTC.

This clone has a handful of counts. This chain connects TRBV4-1 to TRBJ2-7; D is uncertain. Germline CDR1 reads MGHRA; CDR2 reads YSYEKL. The ends were cut back, 1 base at V and 3 bases at J, with 10 bases in the middle. This CDR3 is 14 amino acids long. CDR3 sequence: CASSQGLNSYEQYF. The CDR3 DNA reads as TGCGCCAGCAGCCAAGGTTTGAACAGCTACGAGCAGTACTTC.

The rearrangement uses TRBV27 and TRBJ2-1; 8 bases line up with TRBD2. The CDR3 has 17 residues. V dropped 0 bases and J dropped 1; count of bases not matched to a gene: 5. CDR1 and CDR2 from the germline V gene are MNHEY and SMNVEV (reference sequence). The chain's CDR3 is CASSLSGAGVSYNEQFF. In DNA form, the CDR3 reads TGTGCCAGCAGTTTATCCGGAGCGGGAGTATCCTACAATGAGCAGTTCTTC.

The chain joins TRBV29-1 to TRBJ2-7; D remains unclear. The CDR3 is made up of 13 amino acids. Germline V lookup: CDR1 SQVTM, CDR2 ANQGSEA. Trimming removed 4 bases from V and 5 bases from J, with 15 bases in between. The CDR3 coding sequence is TGCAGCGTTGGTGAGCTTGCCGGTGACGAGCAGTACTTC. Its translation: CSVGELAGDEQYF.